This TCR beta chain was obtained from a study of response to subunit inactivated influenza vaccine. One entry per CDR3 protein results from TCRdb running MiXCR on the RT-PCR reads. This table holds around 520,000 distinct CDR3 sequences, about an eighth found once. Study-wide results and caveats: It was suggested by the authors that few new T cells are recruited by each seasonal influenza vaccination.

This CDR3 has 12 residues. Germline V CDR1 and CDR2: MNHEY, SVGAGI. Deletions cut 7 bases from V and 1 base from J, with 7 bases between. Worth noting for this clonotype: What it recognizes is unknown.

The sequencing here drew on PBMCs from blood, taken on the day of vaccination. The TCR was taken from a man aged 45-65 years who received an inactivated influenza vaccine. This chain connects TRBV6-5 to TRBJ1-1, with D uncertain. CDR3 in amino acids: CASKPKNTEAFF. The CDR3 DNA follows: TGTGCCAGCAAGCCGAAGAACACTGAAGCTTTCTTT.